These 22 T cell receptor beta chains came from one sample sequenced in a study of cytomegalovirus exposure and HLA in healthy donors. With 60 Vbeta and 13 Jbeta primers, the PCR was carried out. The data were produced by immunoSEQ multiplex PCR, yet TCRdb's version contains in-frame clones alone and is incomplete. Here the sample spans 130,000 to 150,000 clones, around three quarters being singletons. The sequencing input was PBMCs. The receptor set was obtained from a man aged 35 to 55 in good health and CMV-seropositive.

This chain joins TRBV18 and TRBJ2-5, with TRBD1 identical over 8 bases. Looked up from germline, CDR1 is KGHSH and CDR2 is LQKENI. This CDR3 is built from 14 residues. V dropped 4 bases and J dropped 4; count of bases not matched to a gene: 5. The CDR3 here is CASSLDRVGETQYF. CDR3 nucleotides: TGTGCCAGCTCACTGGACAGGGTAGGAGAGACCCAGTACTTC.

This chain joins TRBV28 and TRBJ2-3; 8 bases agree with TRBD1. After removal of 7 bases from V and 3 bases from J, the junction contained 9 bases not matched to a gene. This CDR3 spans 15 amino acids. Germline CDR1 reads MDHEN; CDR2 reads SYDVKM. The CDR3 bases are TGTGCCAGCACCCCGGGGGACAGGAGGACAGATACGCAGTATTTT. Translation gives CASTPGDRRTDTQYF.

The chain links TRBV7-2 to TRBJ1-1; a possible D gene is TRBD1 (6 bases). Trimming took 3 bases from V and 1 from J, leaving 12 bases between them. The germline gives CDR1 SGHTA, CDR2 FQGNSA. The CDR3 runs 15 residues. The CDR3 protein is CASSFYGRGNTEAFF. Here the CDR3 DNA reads TGTGCCAGCAGCTTTTATGGCAGGGGGAACACTGAAGCTTTCTTT.

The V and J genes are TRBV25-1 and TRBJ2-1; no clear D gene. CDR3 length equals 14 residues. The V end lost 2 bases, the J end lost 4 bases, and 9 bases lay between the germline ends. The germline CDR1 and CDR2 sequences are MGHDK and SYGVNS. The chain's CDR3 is CASSESWAYNEQFF. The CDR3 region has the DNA TGTGCCAGCAGTGAAAGTTGGGCATACAATGAGCAGTTCTTC. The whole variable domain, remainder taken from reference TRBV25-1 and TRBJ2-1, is EADIYQTPRYLVIGTGKKITLECSQTMGHDKMYWYQQDPGMELHLIHYSYGVNSTEKGDLSSESTVSRIRTEHFPLTLESARPSHTSQYLCASSESWAYNEQFFGPGTRLTVL.

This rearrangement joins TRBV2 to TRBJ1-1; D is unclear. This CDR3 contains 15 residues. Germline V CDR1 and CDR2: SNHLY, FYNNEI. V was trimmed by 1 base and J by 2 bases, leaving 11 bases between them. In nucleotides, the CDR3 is TGTGCCAGCAGTGAAGATCTTTGGAGAAACACTGAAGCTTTCTTT. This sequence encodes CASSEDLWRNTEAFF.

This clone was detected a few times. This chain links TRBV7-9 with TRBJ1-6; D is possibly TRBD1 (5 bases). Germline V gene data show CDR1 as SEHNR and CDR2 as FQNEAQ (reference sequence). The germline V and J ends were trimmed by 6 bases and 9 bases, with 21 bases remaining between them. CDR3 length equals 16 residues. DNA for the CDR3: TGTGCCAGCAGTAAAGGCGGCTCGGGGGATAGTTCACCCCTCCACTTT. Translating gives CASSKGGSGDSSPLHF.

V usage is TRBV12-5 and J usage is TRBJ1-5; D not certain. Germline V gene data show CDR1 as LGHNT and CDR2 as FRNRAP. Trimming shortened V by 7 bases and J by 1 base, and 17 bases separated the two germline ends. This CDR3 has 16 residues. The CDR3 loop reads CASAPSGISSNQPQHF. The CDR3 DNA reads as TGTGCTAGTGCCCCATCGGGGATATCGAGCAATCAGCCCCAGCATTTT.

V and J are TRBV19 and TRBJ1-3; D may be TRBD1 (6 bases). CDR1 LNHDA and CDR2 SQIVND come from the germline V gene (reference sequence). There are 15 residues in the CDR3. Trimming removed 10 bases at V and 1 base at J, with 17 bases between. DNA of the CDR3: TGTGCCACCCAACTCCGAGGGGGTTCTGGAAACACCATATATTTT. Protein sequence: CATQLRGGSGNTIYF.

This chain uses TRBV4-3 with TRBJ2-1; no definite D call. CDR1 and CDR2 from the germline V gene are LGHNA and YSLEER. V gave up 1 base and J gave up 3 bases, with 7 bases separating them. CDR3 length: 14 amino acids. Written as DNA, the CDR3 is TGCGCCAGCAGCCAAGCTGACTTCTACAATGAGCAGTTCTTC. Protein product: CASSQADFYNEQFF.

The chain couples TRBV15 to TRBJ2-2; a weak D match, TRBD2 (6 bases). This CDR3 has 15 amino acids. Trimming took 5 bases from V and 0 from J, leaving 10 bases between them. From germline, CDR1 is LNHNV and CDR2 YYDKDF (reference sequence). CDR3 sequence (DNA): TGTGCCACCAGCGGTCGGGGGTCGAACACCGGGGAGCTGTTTTTT. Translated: CATSGRGSNTGELFF.

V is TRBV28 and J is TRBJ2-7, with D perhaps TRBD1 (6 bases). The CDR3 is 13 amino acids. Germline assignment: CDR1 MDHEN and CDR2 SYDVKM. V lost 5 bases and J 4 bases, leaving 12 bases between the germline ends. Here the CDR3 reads CASSTDRRYEQYF. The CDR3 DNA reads TGTGCCAGCAGTACCGACAGGAGATACGAGCAGTACTTC.

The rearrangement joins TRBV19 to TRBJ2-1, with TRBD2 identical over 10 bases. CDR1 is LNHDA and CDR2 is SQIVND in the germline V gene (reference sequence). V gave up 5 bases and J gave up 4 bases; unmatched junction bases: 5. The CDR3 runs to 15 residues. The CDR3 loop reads CASSPLAGAYNEQFF. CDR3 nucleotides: TGTGCCAGTAGTCCCCTAGCGGGGGCGTACAATGAGCAGTTCTTC.

In DNA form, the CDR3 reads TGTGCCAGCAGCCGAGGGGGACAGGGCCGCAATGAGCAGTTCTTC. Protein: CASSRGGQGRNEQFF. The chain couples TRBV7-9 to TRBJ2-1; 9 bases map to TRBD1. The CDR3 has 15 residues. The V segment lost 5 bases and the J segment 6 bases; nucleotides outside the gene matches: 8. The germline CDR1 and CDR2 sequences are SEHNR and FQNEAQ (reference sequence).

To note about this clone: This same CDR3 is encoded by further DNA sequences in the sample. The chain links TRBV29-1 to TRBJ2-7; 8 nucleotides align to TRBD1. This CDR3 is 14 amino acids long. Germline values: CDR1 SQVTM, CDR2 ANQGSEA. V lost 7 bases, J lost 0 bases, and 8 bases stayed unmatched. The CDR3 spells CSGGRGLGSYEQYF. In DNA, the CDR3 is TGCAGCGGTGGCAGGGGGCTTGGCTCCTACGAGCAGTACTTC.

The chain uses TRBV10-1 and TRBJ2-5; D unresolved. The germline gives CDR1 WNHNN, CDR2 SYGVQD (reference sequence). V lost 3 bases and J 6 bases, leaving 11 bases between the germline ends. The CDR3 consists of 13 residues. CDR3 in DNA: TGCGCCAGCAGTGAAGGAGCTGTCCAGACCCAGTACTTC. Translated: CASSEGAVQTQYF.

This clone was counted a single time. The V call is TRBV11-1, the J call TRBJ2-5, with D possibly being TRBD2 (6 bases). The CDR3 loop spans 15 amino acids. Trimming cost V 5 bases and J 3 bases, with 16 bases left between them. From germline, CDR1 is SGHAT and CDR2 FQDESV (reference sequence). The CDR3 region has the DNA TGTGCCAGCAGCCCGCTCAGGACTATTAAAGAGACCCAGTACTTC. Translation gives CASSPLRTIKETQYF.

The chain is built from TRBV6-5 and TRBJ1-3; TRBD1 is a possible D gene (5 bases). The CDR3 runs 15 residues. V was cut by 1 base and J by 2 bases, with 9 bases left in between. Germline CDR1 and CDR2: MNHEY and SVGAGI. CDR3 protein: CASSYWDSPGNTIYF. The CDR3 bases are TGTGCCAGCAGTTACTGGGACTCACCTGGAAACACCATATATTTT.

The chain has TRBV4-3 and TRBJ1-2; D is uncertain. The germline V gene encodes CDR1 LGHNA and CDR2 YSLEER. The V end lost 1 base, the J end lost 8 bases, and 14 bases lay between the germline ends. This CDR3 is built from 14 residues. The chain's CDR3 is CASSQGAPVVGYTF. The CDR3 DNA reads TGCGCCAGCAGCCAAGGGGCTCCGGTTGTCGGCTACACCTTC.

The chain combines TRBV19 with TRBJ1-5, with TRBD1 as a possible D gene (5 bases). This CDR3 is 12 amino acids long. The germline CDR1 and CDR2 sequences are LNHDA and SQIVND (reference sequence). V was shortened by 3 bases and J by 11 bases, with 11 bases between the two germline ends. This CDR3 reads CASSIGGKSQHF. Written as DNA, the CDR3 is TGTGCCAGTAGTATCGGGGGGAAGTCCCAGCATTTT.

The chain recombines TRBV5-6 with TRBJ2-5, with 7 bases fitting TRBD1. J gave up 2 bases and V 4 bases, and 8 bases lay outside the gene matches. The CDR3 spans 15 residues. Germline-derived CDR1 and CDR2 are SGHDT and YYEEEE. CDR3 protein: CASSRRDRLQETQYF. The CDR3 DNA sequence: TGTGCCAGCAGCCGCCGGGACAGATTACAAGAGACCCAGTACTTC.

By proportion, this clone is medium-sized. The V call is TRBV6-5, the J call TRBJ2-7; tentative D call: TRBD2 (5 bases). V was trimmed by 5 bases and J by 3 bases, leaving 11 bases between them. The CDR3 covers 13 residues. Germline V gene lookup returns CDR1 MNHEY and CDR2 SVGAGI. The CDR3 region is CASSNGVNYEQYF. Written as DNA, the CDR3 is TGTGCCAGCAGTAACGGGGTCAACTACGAGCAGTACTTC.

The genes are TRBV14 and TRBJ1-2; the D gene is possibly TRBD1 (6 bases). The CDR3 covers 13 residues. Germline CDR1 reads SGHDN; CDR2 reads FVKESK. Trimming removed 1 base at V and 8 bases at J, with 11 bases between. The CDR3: CASSQVLQGGYTF. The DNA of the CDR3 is TGTGCCAGCAGCCAAGTTCTACAGGGCGGCTACACCTTC. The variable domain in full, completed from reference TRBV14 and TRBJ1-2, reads EAGVTQFPSHSVIEKGQTVTLRCDPISGHDNLYWYRRVMGKEIKFLLHFVKESKQDESGMPNNRFLAERTGGTYSTLKVQPAELEDSGVYFCASSQVLQGGYTFGSGTRLTVV.